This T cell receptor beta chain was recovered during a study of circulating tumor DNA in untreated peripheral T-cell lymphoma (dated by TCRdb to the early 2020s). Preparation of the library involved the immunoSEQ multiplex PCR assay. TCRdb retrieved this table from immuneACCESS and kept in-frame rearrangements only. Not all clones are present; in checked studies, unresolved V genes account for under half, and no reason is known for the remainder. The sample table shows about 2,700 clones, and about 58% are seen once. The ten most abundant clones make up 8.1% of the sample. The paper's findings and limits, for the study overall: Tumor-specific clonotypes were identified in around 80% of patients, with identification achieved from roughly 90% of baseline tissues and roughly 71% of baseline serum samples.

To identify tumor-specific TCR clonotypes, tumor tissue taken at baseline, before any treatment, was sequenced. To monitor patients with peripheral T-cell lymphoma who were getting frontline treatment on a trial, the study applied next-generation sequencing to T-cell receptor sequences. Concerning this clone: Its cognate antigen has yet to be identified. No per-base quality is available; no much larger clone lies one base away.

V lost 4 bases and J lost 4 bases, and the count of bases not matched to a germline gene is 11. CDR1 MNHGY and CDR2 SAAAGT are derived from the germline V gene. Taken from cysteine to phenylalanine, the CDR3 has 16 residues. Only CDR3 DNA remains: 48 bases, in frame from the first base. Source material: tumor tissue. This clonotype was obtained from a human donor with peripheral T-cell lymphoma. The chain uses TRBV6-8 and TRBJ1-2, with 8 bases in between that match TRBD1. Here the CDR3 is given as CASSSGTGLNFYGYTF. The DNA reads TGTGCCAGCAGTTCCGGGACAGGCCTAAACTTCTATGGCTACACCTTC.